What follows are 13 T cell receptor beta chains derived from one specimen sequenced in a study of identical twins. TCRdb fed the 5' RACE reads into MiXCR, producing one record per CDR3 protein. Of fewer than 250,000 distinct CDR3 sequences listed, around 7% are singletons. A further study also used this sample, focusing on yellow fever vaccine responses in identical twins.

Material: memory (CD45RO+) T cells sorted from blood. The receptors come from a woman between 18 and 30 years old in good health.

This clonotype was counted many times. This chain uses TRBV5-1 with TRBJ1-1, with no clear D. V was trimmed by 0 bases and J by 4 bases, leaving 10 bases between them. The CDR3 loop spans 14 amino acids. Germline assignment: CDR1 SGHRS and CDR2 YFSETQ. CDR3 in DNA: TGCGCCAGCAGCTTGGGGGAGGTGGTCACTGAAGCTTTCTTT. Its protein is CASSLGEVVTEAFF.

This clonotype was found many times. The chain links TRBV12-3 or TRBV12-4 to TRBJ1-1; the D is unclear. Trimming shortened V by 5 bases and J by 6 bases, and 7 bases separated the two germline ends. CDR3 length: 11 residues. CDR3 sequence reads: CASSLIPEAFF. The CDR3 DNA is TGTGCCAGCAGTCTCATTCCTGAAGCTTTCTTT.

This clonotype was seen repeatedly, ten times or more. The chain couples TRBV15 to TRBJ2-1; 13 nucleotides align to TRBD2. Germline CDR1 is LNHNV and CDR2 is YYDKDF (reference sequence). CDR3 size: 18 residues. The V and J ends lost 5 bases and 8 bases, in that order; junction bases with no gene match: 15. This CDR3 is CATSPLRVGLAGDDEQFF. CDR3 DNA sequence: TGTGCCACCAGCCCCCTAAGAGTCGGACTAGCGGGAGATGATGAGCAGTTCTTC.

This clonotype appeared a few times. This sequence joins TRBV14 and TRBJ2-5; a weak D match, TRBD2 (5 bases). V lost 4 bases and J lost 0, with 18 bases in between. This CDR3 is 17 amino acids long. The V gene's germline CDR1 is SGHDN and CDR2 FVKESK. CDR3 in amino acids: CASSPTRAGLHQETQYF. CDR3 coding DNA: TGTGCCAGCAGCCCTACTCGGGCAGGACTGCACCAAGAGACCCAGTACTTC.

This clonotype was counted once. This chain links TRBV6-5 with TRBJ2-5; D unclear. This CDR3 comprises 14 residues. Trimming cost V 0 bases and J 3 bases, with 8 bases left between them. Germline V gene data show CDR1 as MNHEY and CDR2 as SVGAGI. The CDR3 DNA follows: TGTGCCAGCAGTTACTCGACTGAGGAAGAGACCCAGTACTTC. Translating gives CASSYSTEEETQYF.

This rearrangement joins TRBV20-1 to TRBJ1-2; D is perhaps TRBD1 (5 bases). The CDR3 extends over 13 amino acids. The V gene lost 3 bases and the J gene lost 5 bases, with 13 bases spanning the gap. CDR1 and CDR2 from the germline V gene are DFQATT and SNEGSKA (reference sequence). CDR3 protein: CSASGLGGYGYTF. In DNA form, the CDR3 reads TGCAGTGCTAGCGGCCTGGGGGGTTATGGCTACACCTTC.

This clonotype was picked up many times. V gene TRBV5-1 combines with J gene TRBJ1-5; D may be TRBD1 (5 bases). The CDR3 sequence is 14 residues long. V was cut by 0 bases and J by 6 bases, with 10 bases left in between. The V gene's germline CDR1 is SGHRS and CDR2 YFSETQ. CDR3 coding DNA: TGCGCCAGCAGCTTGGGACAGCTGGGTCAGCCCCAGCATTTT. Its protein product is CASSLGQLGQPQHF.

This clonotype was seen a handful of times. The chain recombines TRBV12-3 or TRBV12-4 with TRBJ2-4, with D tentatively TRBD1 (8 bases). V lost 5 bases, J lost 1 base, and 18 bases lay in between. The CDR3 sequence is 17 residues long. The CDR3 nucleotides are TGTGCCAGCAGTCGAAATAACAGGGGGGGGGCCAAAAACATTCAGTACTTC. Translation: CASSRNNRGGAKNIQYF.

This clonotype was counted at least ten times. The rearrangement uses TRBV12-3 or TRBV12-4 and TRBJ1-2; maybe TRBD1 (6 bases). The CDR3 spans 12 residues. The V end lost 9 bases, the J end lost 5 bases, and 13 bases lay between the germline ends. The CDR3 coding sequence is TGTGCCAGTTCCAGGGGAGGGTATGGCTACACCTTC. Its translation: CASSRGGYGYTF.

The chain has TRBV12-3 or TRBV12-4 and TRBJ2-7; the match to TRBD2 covers 7 bases. There are 16 residues in the CDR3. V was clipped by 2 bases and J by 2 bases; unmatched bases: 9. CDR3 DNA: TGTGCCAGCAGTTTAAGCGGGAAGGTCCAGGCCTACGAGCAGTACTTC. Translated: CASSLSGKVQAYEQYF.

At least ten counts were recorded for this clonotype. The J gene is TRBJ2-5, the V gene TRBV12-3 or TRBV12-4; perhaps TRBD2 as D (6 bases). V lost 6 bases to trimming and J lost 7 bases, with 18 bases between them. The CDR3 is 14 amino acids. The CDR3 DNA is TGTGCCAGCAGACTGGGACCTCCCGGGGGGACCCAGTACTTC. Its translation is CASRLGPPGGTQYF.

This clonotype showed up many times. The rearrangement links TRBV7-9 to TRBJ2-1; unclear D gene. From germline, CDR1 is SEHNR and CDR2 FQNEAQ (reference sequence). Between the trimmed V and J ends, which lost 5 bases and 6 bases, there was a span of 11 bases. The CDR3 is 13 amino acids. The CDR3: CASSQKSANEQFF. DNA for the CDR3: TGTGCCAGCAGCCAGAAATCGGCCAATGAGCAGTTCTTC.

A few counts support this clonotype. The rearrangement links TRBV4-1 to TRBJ2-5; D not resolved. In germline, CDR1 is MGHRA, CDR2 YSYEKL. V dropped 1 base and J dropped 5 bases, with 8 bases sitting between them. The CDR3 covers 13 residues. CDR3 DNA sequence: TGCGCCAGCAGCCAAGGTCCCTTGGAGACCCAGTACTTC. This gives the protein CASSQGPLETQYF.